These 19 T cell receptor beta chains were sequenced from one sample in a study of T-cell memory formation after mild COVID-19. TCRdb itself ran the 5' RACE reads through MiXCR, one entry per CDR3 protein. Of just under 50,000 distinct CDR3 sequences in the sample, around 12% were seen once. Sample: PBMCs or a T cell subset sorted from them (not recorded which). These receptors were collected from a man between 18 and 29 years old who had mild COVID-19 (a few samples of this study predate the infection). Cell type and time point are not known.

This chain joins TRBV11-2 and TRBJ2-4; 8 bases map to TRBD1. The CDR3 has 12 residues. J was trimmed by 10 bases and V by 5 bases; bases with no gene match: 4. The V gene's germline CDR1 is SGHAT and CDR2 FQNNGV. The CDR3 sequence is CASSPGGAIQYF. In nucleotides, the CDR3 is TGTGCCAGCAGCCCAGGGGGCGCGATTCAGTACTTC.

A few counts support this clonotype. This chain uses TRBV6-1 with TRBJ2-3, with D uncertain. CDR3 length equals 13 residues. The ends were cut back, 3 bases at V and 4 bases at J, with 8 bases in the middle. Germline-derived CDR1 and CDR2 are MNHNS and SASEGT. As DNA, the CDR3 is TGTGCCAGCAGTGACCGCCAGCCAGATACGCAGTATTTT. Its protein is CASSDRQPDTQYF.

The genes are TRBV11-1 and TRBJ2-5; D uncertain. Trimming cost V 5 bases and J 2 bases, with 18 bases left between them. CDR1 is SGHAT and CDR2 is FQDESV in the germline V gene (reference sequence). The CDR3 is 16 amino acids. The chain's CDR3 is CASSPFVGNPQETQYF. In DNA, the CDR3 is TGTGCCAGCAGCCCCTTCGTGGGGAACCCACAAGAGACCCAGTACTTC.

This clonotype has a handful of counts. The DNA for the CDR3 is TGCAGTGCTACGAAAGCGGGGCCTTACAATGAGCAGTTCTTC. It is translated as CSATKAGPYNEQFF. The chain employs TRBV20-1 and TRBJ2-1; 7 bases are a match to TRBD2. Germline assignment: CDR1 DFQATT and CDR2 SNEGSKA (reference sequence). After removal of 4 bases from V and 4 bases from J, the junction contained 7 bases not matched to a gene. CDR3 length: 14 amino acids.

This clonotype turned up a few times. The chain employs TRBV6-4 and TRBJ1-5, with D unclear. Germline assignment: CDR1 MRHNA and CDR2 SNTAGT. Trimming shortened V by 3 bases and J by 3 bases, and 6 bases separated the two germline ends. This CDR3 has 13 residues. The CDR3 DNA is TGTGCCAGCAGTGATCGGCCCAATCAGCCCCAGCATTTT. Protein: CASSDRPNQPQHF.

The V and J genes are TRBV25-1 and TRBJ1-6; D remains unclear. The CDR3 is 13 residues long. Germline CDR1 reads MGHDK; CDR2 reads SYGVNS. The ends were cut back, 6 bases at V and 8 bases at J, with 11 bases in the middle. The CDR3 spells CASRGFGDSPLHF. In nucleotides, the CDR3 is TGTGCCAGCAGGGGGTTTGGCGATTCACCCCTCCACTTT.

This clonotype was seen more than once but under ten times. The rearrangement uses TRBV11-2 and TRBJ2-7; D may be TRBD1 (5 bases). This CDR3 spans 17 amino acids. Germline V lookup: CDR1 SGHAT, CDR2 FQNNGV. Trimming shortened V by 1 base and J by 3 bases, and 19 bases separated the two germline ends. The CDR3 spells CASSLASFNRQNYEQYV. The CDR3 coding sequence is TGTGCCAGCAGCTTAGCCTCTTTCAACCGACAGAACTACGAGCAGTACGTC.

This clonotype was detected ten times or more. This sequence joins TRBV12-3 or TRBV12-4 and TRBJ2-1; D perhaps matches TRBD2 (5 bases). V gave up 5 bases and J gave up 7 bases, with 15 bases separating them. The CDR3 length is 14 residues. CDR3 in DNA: TGTGCCAGCAGTACGCAAGGCCCGGGGAATGAGCAGTTCTTC. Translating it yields CASSTQGPGNEQFF.

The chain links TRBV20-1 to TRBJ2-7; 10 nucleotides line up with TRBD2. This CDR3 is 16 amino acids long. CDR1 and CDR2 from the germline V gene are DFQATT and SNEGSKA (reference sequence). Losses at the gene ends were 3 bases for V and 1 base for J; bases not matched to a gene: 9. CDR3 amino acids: CSASSSLAGTSYEQYF. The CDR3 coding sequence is TGCAGTGCTAGCTCTTCACTAGCGGGGACTTCCTACGAGCAGTACTTC.

In DNA, the CDR3 is TGTGCCAGCAGCCAATACACGGACATACTTGGGAGTGAAGCTTTCTTT. Protein product: CASSQYTDILGSEAFF. The chain is built from TRBV3-1 and TRBJ1-1; maybe TRBD1 (5 bases). The CDR3 runs 16 residues. CDR1 LGHDT and CDR2 YNNKEL come from the germline V gene (reference sequence). Trimming took 2 bases from V and 7 from J, leaving 20 bases between them.

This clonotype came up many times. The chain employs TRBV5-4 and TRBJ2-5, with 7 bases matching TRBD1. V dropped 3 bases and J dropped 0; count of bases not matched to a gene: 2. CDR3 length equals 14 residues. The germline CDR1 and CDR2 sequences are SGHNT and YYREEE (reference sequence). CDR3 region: CASSYDRDQETQYF. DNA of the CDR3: TGTGCCAGCAGCTACGACAGGGACCAAGAGACCCAGTACTTC. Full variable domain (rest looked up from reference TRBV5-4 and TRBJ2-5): ETGVTQSPTHLIKTRGQQVTLRCSSQSGHNTVSWYQQALGQGPQFIFQYYREEENGRGNFPPRFSGLQFPNYSSELNVNALELDDSALYLCASSYDRDQETQYFGPGTRLLVL.

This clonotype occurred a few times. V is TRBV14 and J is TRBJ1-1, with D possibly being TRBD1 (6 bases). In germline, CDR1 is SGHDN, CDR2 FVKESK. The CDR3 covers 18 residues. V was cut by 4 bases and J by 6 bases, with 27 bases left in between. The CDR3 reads CASSPPGPRLGGGSEAFF. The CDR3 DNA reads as TGTGCCAGCAGCCCTCCCGGCCCGAGACTTGGGGGCGGCTCTGAAGCTTTCTTT. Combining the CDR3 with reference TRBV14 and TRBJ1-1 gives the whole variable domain EAGVTQFPSHSVIEKGQTVTLRCDPISGHDNLYWYRRVMGKEIKFLLHFVKESKQDESGMPNNRFLAERTGGTYSTLKVQPAELEDSGVYFCASSPPGPRLGGGSEAFFGQGTRLTVV.

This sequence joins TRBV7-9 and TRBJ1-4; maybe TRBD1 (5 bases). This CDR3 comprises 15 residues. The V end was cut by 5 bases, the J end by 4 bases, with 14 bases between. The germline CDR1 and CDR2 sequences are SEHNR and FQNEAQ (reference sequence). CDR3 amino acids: CASSVNGADNEKLFF. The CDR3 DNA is TGTGCCAGCAGCGTCAACGGGGCAGATAATGAAAAACTGTTTTTT.

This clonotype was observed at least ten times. CDR3 bases: TGTGCCAGCAGTAGCGGGGGGAGAGAGACCCAGTACTTC. Protein: CASSSGGRETQYF. V usage is TRBV12-3 or TRBV12-4 and J usage is TRBJ2-5; 9 nucleotides line up with TRBD2. The CDR3 is 13 residues long. V gave up 5 bases and J gave up 4 bases; unmatched junction bases: 2.

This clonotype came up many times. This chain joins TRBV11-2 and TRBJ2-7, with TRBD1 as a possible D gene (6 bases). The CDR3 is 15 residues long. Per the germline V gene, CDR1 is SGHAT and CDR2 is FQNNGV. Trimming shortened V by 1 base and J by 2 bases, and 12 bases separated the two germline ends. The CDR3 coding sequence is TGTGCCAGCAGCTTAGGACAGGATTCGACCTACGAGCAGTACTTC. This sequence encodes CASSLGQDSTYEQYF.

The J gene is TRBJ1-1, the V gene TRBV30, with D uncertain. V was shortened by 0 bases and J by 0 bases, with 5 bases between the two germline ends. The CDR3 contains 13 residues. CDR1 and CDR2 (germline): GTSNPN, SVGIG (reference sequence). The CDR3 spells CAWSVMLNTEAFF. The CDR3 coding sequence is TGTGCCTGGAGTGTAATGCTGAACACTGAAGCTTTCTTT.

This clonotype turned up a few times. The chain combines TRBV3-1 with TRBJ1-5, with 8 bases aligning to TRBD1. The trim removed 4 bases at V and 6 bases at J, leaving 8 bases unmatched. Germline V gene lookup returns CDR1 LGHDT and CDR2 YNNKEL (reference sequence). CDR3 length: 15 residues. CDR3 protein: CASSLGQGAGQPQHF. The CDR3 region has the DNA TGTGCCAGCAGCCTTGGGCAGGGGGCAGGTCAGCCCCAGCATTTT.

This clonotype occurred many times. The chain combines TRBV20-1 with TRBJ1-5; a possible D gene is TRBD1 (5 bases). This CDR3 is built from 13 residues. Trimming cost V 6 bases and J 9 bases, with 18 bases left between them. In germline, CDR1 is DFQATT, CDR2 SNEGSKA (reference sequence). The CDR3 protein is CSAHEGPGGPQHF. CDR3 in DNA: TGCAGTGCCCATGAGGGGCCCGGAGGGCCCCAGCATTTT.

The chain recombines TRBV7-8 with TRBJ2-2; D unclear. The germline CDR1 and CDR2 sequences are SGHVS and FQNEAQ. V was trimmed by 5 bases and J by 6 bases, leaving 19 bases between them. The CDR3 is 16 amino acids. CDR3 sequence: CASSPSRLPIAGELFF. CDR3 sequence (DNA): TGTGCCAGCAGCCCAAGTCGACTTCCGATAGCCGGGGAGCTGTTTTTT. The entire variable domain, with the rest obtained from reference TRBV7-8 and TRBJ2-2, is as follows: GAGVSQSPRYKVAKRGQDVALRCDPISGHVSLFWYQQALGQGPEFLTYFQNEAQLDKSGLPSDRFFAERPEGSVSTLKIQRTQQEDSAVYLCASSPSRLPIAGELFFGEGSRLTVL.